This T cell receptor (beta chain) was sequenced in a study of cytotoxic CD8 clonotypes in ibrutinib-treated CLL. Concerning this clone itself: Antigen specificity is unknown.

The table came from immunoSEQ multiplex PCR; TCRdb's copy has only in-frame clones and leaves some out. Of approximately 45,000 clones in the sample, 60% to 70% are singletons; the top ten hold under 25%. Study-level results: Increased clonality at ibrutinib response gave way to a return toward baseline at progression. Public clonotypes were seen rarely and were contracted or stable on treatment.

The specimen was PBMCs, collected after 24 months of ibrutinib treatment. This TCR derives from a human donor with chronic lymphocytic leukemia.

The CDR3 DNA reads TGTGCCAGCAGTGACGAATGGGATCAGCCCCAGCATTTT. Its protein product is CASSDEWDQPQHF. The chain uses TRBV6-1 and TRBJ1-5; D ambiguous. V gave up 3 bases and J gave up 5 bases, with 8 bases separating them. The CDR3 extends over 13 amino acids. The germline CDR1 and CDR2 sequences are MNHNS and SASEGT.